The 30 T cell receptor beta chains below were found in one sample sequenced in a study of blood T cell repertoires in COVID-19. Clones were sequenced by immunoSEQ multiplex PCR, and TCRdb holds only the in-frame ones, with some missing. This table holds some 200,000 clones, roughly four fifths found once. Sequencing was performed on peripheral blood. These receptors were taken from a woman between 65 and 79 years old with COVID-19, enrolled during active disease.

V gene TRBV7-9 combines with J gene TRBJ2-7; D may be TRBD1 (5 bases). Germline V gene sequence: CDR1 SEHNR, CDR2 FQNEAQ (reference sequence). The CDR3 spans 12 residues. V dropped 3 bases and J dropped 9 bases, with 12 bases sitting between them. The CDR3 here is CASSFDGTGQYF. The CDR3 DNA is TGTGCCAGCAGCTTTGACGGAACAGGGCAGTACTTC.

V and J are TRBV10-3 and TRBJ1-6; 8 bases align to TRBD1. The CDR3 consists of 14 residues. Germline CDR1 is ENHRY and CDR2 is SYGVKD. V shed 4 bases, J shed 7 bases, and the junction held 3 bases outside the gene matches. The CDR3 nucleotides are TGTGCCATCAGTGTTACAGGGGGAAATTCACCCCTCCACTTT. Translated: CAISVTGGNSPLHF.

This chain uses TRBV5-1 with TRBJ2-3, with D uncertain. The ends were cut back, 1 base at V and 2 bases at J, with 8 bases in the middle. The germline gives CDR1 SGHRS, CDR2 YFSETQ. This CDR3 is built from 14 residues. The DNA for the CDR3 is TGCGCCAGCAGCTTGCGGGTTAACACAGATACGCAGTATTTT. Its translation is CASSLRVNTDTQYF.

The rearrangement joins TRBV18 to TRBJ1-6; tentatively, D is TRBD1 (5 bases). The CDR3 runs to 14 residues. The germline V gene has CDR1 KGHSH and CDR2 LQKENI. The V end lost 6 bases, the J end lost 7 bases, and 13 bases lay between the germline ends. This CDR3 is CASSPEGANSPLHF. CDR3 coding DNA: TGTGCCAGCTCTCCGGAAGGGGCAAATTCACCCCTCCACTTT. The full variable domain, its missing parts supplied by reference TRBV18 and TRBJ1-6, is NAGVMQNPRHLVRRRGQEARLRCSPMKGHSHVYWYRQLPEEGLKFMVYLQKENIIDESGMPKERFSAEFPKEGPSILRIQQVVRGDSAAYFCASSPEGANSPLHFGNGTRLTVT.

This clone appeared once. The chain employs TRBV4-1 and TRBJ2-1; 8 bases match TRBD2. From germline, CDR1 is MGHRA and CDR2 YSYEKL. CDR3 length: 16 amino acids. J was trimmed by 2 bases and V by 5 bases; bases with no gene match: 8. The CDR3 bases are TGCGCCAGCAGCATAACTACTAGCGGTACCTACAATGAGCAGTTCTTC. Its protein product is CASSITTSGTYNEQFF.

The V gene is TRBV5-1, the J gene TRBJ2-6; 7 positions agree with TRBD1. The CDR3 totals 18 residues. Trimming cost V 2 bases and J 2 bases; bases outside gene matches: 10. CDR1 is SGHRS, CDR2 YFSETQ, per germline. In nucleotides, the CDR3 is TGCGCCAGCAGCTTAAGACAGGGACCCAAGGCTGGGGCCAACGTCCTGACTTTC. This translates into CASSLRQGPKAGANVLTF. Supplemented by reference TRBV5-1 and TRBJ2-6, the full variable domain reads KAGVTQTPRYLIKTRGQQVTLSCSPISGHRSVSWYQQTPGQGLQFLFEYFSETQRNKGNFPGRFSGRQFSNSRSEMNVSTLELGDSALYLCASSLRQGPKAGANVLTFGAGSRLTVL.

The chain employs TRBV9 and TRBJ2-1, with D possibly matching TRBD1 (6 bases). The CDR3 has 14 amino acids. The germline V gene has CDR1 SGDLS and CDR2 YYNGEE. V lost 4 bases, J lost 4 bases, and 12 bases lay in between. This chain's CDR3 is CASSSGDKYNEQFF. The DNA for the CDR3 is TGTGCCAGCAGCTCAGGGGATAAATACAATGAGCAGTTCTTC. Based on the CDR3 plus reference TRBV9 and TRBJ2-1, the full variable domain is DSGVTQTPKHLITATGQRVTLRCSPRSGDLSVYWYQQSLDQGLQFLIQYYNGEERAKGNILERFSAQQFPDLHSELNLSSLELGDSALYFCASSSGDKYNEQFFGPGTRLTVL.

This sequence joins TRBV19 and TRBJ2-3; a weak D match, TRBD2 (6 bases). Germline V gene sequence: CDR1 LNHDA, CDR2 SQIVND (reference sequence). The CDR3 totals 17 residues. Trimming stripped 1 base from V and 3 bases from J, with 17 bases between. This CDR3 reads CASSIGSGVQMTDTQYF. The DNA of the CDR3 is TGTGCCAGTAGTATAGGGTCGGGGGTTCAAATGACAGATACGCAGTATTTT.

The chain combines TRBV5-4 with TRBJ1-6; 7 nucleotides line up with TRBD1. CDR3 length: 17 amino acids. Per the germline V gene, CDR1 is SGHNT and CDR2 is YYREEE (reference sequence). With V trimmed by 0 bases and J by 7 bases, 10 bases remained unmatched. For the CDR3, the DNA is TGTGCCAGCAGCTTGGCAGGGACAGCAGGACTAAATTCACCCCTCCACTTT. As protein: CASSLAGTAGLNSPLHF.

The chain recombines TRBV30 with TRBJ2-7, with 10 bases fitting TRBD2. J was trimmed by 6 bases and V by 5 bases; bases with no gene match: 7. Per the germline V gene, CDR1 is GTSNPN and CDR2 is SVGIG (reference sequence). The CDR3 consists of 13 residues. The CDR3 here is CAWAAGGPFEQYF. The CDR3 nucleotides are TGTGCCTGGGCAGCGGGAGGGCCATTCGAGCAGTACTTC.

The chain recombines TRBV5-1 with TRBJ1-6; 9 bases fit TRBD1. Per germline, CDR1 SGHRS and CDR2 YFSETQ. The trim removed 0 bases at V and 0 bases at J, leaving 7 bases unmatched. The CDR3 spans 19 residues. DNA of the CDR3: TGCGCCAGCAGCTTGGCCACCGGGACAGGGAGCTCCTATAATTCACCCCTCCACTTT. It translates to CASSLATGTGSSYNSPLHF.

In its sample, this clone was seen a few times. The chain is built from TRBV28 and TRBJ1-5; no clear D gene. V was trimmed by 8 bases and J by 0 bases, leaving 11 bases between them. The germline CDR1 and CDR2 sequences are MDHEN and SYDVKM. The length of the CDR3 is 14 residues. The CDR3 here is CASHHSYSNQPQHF. CDR3 DNA sequence: TGTGCCAGCCATCATTCCTATAGCAATCAGCCCCAGCATTTT. Drawing the rest from reference TRBV28 and TRBJ1-5, the complete variable domain is DVKVTQSSRYLVKRTGEKVFLECVQDMDHENMFWYRQDPGLGLRLIYFSYDVKMKEKGDIPEGYSVSREKKERFSLILESASTNQTSMYLCASHHSYSNQPQHFGDGTRLSIL.

The rearrangement links TRBV6-5 to TRBJ1-6; 8 nucleotides align to TRBD1. V lost 5 bases, J lost 9 bases, and 6 bases stayed unmatched. The CDR3 contains 14 residues. Germline assignment: CDR1 MNHEY and CDR2 SVGAGI. The CDR3 region is CASSTGGTISPLHF. The CDR3 DNA sequence: TGTGCCAGCAGTACAGGGGGGACTATTTCACCCCTCCACTTT.

This clone was seen a single time. The V gene is TRBV5-1, the J gene TRBJ2-7; 10 bases line up with TRBD1. With V trimmed by 4 bases and J by 3 bases, 7 bases remained unmatched. This CDR3 is built from 15 residues. The germline gives CDR1 SGHRS, CDR2 YFSETQ. DNA for the CDR3: TGCGCCAGCAGCAGCGGGACAGGGGCGATCTACGAGCAGTACTTC. It specifies CASSSGTGAIYEQYF.

This chain's CDR3 is CSASRTLGQGETQYF. For the CDR3, the DNA is TGCAGTGCTAGTAGGACCTTAGGACAGGGGGAGACCCAGTACTTC. The J gene is TRBJ2-5, the V gene TRBV20-1; TRBD1 matches at 9 bases. CDR3 length: 15 amino acids. The V segment lost 3 bases and the J segment 5 bases; nucleotides outside the gene matches: 10. Germline V gives CDR1 DFQATT, CDR2 SNEGSKA (reference sequence).

The chain couples TRBV6-5 to TRBJ2-5; possible D gene TRBD2, 6 bases. Germline CDR1 and CDR2: MNHEY and SVGAGI. V lost 3 bases and J 4 bases, leaving 18 bases between the germline ends. This CDR3 has 16 residues. CDR3 in DNA: TGTGCCAGCAGTTATGAACGTCCCATGGGAGGAGAGACCCAGTACTTC. Translated: CASSYERPMGGETQYF.

About this clone itself: Other DNA sequences in the sample encode the same CDR3. The rearrangement joins TRBV5-1 to TRBJ1-1; perhaps TRBD1 as D (6 bases). The V gene lost 1 base and the J gene lost 2 bases, with 9 bases spanning the gap. This CDR3 contains 14 residues. Germline loops: CDR1 SGHRS, CDR2 YFSETQ. The CDR3 DNA sequence: TGCGCCAGCAGCTTGCAAGGGGGAAACACTGAAGCTTTCTTT. Its translation: CASSLQGGNTEAFF.

Turning to this clone: Other DNA sequences from this sample encode an identical CDR3 as well. The J gene is TRBJ2-7, the V gene TRBV7-9; TRBD2 matches at 9 bases. V shed 3 bases, J shed 3 bases, and the junction held 12 bases outside the gene matches. Germline lookup yields CDR1 SEHNR and CDR2 FQNEAQ (reference sequence). CDR3 size: 17 residues. CDR3 in amino acids: CASSFGSGRTGGYEQYF. Here the CDR3 DNA reads TGTGCCAGCAGCTTTGGTAGCGGGAGAACAGGCGGCTACGAGCAGTACTTC.

This chain links TRBV3-1 (or the pseudogene TRBV3-2) with TRBJ1-2, with a weak D call TRBD1 (5 bases). Trimming removed 7 bases at V and 2 bases at J, with 17 bases between. This CDR3 spans 15 amino acids. Germline loops: CDR1 LGHDT, CDR2 YNNKEL (reference sequence). The CDR3 bases are TGTGCCAGCACCTTAGGAGGGACCAACAACTATGGCTACACCTTC. This codes for CASTLGGTNNYGYTF.

This chain connects TRBV27 to TRBJ1-1; D gene unclear. Between the trimmed V and J ends, which lost 5 bases and 1 base, there was a span of 17 bases. This CDR3 contains 16 residues. The germline V gene encodes CDR1 MNHEY and CDR2 SMNVEV (reference sequence). Written as DNA, the CDR3 is TGTGCCAGCAGTCCCCCCTCGGGCCGGGGGAACACTGAAGCTTTCTTT. As protein: CASSPPSGRGNTEAFF.

This chain links TRBV25-1 with TRBJ2-5, with TRBD1 as a possible D gene (6 bases). The CDR3 has 15 residues. Trimming left V 3 bases short and J 2 bases short, with 13 bases between. Looked up from germline, CDR1 is MGHDK and CDR2 is SYGVNS. The CDR3 spells CASSDYRVLQETQYF. The CDR3 nucleotides read TGTGCCAGCAGTGATTACAGGGTACTACAAGAGACCCAGTACTTC.

This clone was counted between two and nine times. V usage is TRBV27 and J usage is TRBJ2-1; 7 bases map to TRBD2. V was pared by 3 bases and J by 7 bases, with 9 bases of the junction left unmatched. CDR3 length equals 15 residues. Looked up from germline, CDR1 is MNHEY and CDR2 is SMNVEV (reference sequence). As DNA, the CDR3 is TGTGCCAGCAGTTTTTCGGGAGGTCTCGGGAATGAGCAGTTCTTC. Protein product: CASSFSGGLGNEQFF.

V and J are TRBV7-8 and TRBJ2-5, with TRBD1 identical over 9 bases. J gave up 0 bases and V 5 bases, and 7 bases lay outside the gene matches. The CDR3 consists of 16 residues. From germline, CDR1 is SGHVS and CDR2 FQNEAQ. In nucleotides, the CDR3 is TGTGCCAGCAGCCCACGGACAGGGGTATACCAAGAGACCCAGTACTTC. Its translation: CASSPRTGVYQETQYF.

The chain recombines TRBV7-2 with TRBJ2-7; D is unclear. V was pared by 4 bases and J by 6 bases, with 13 bases between. This CDR3 has 13 residues. The V gene's germline CDR1 is SGHTA and CDR2 FQGNSA. CDR3 sequence: CASSSVQSLEQYF. The CDR3 DNA reads as TGTGCCAGCAGCTCGGTACAGTCTCTCGAGCAGTACTTC. Full variable domain (remainder filled in from reference TRBV7-2 and TRBJ2-7): GAGVSQSPSNKVTEKGKDVELRCDPISGHTALYWYRQSLGQGLEFLIYFQGNSAPDKSGLPSDRFSAERTGGSVSTLTIQRTQQEDSAVYLCASSSVQSLEQYFGPGTRLTVT.

This clone was seen only a few times. This chain joins TRBV6-1 and TRBJ1-3; D remains unclear. V lost 1 base and J 4 bases, leaving 11 bases between the germline ends. The CDR3 is 15 residues long. The germline V gene encodes CDR1 MNHNS and CDR2 SASEGT. CDR3 sequence (DNA): TGTGCCAGCAGTGAAGGGGGTGCGGGAGGAAACACCATATATTTT. Translating it yields CASSEGGAGGNTIYF.

The V call is TRBV5-6, the J call TRBJ1-5, with D perhaps matching TRBD1 (5 bases). CDR1 and CDR2 from the germline V gene are SGHDT and YYEEEE. V lost 0 bases and J lost 0, with 7 bases in between. This CDR3 region has 15 residues. DNA for the CDR3: TGTGCCAGCAGCTTGGCAGGGTATAGCAATCAGCCCCAGCATTTT. This translates into CASSLAGYSNQPQHF.

This clone appeared a few times. J is TRBJ2-7 and V is TRBV28, with TRBD2 matching over 9 bases. The CDR3 length is 15 residues. J gave up 2 bases and V 6 bases, and 8 bases lay outside the gene matches. Germline V gene data show CDR1 as MDHEN and CDR2 as SYDVKM. Written as DNA, the CDR3 is TGTGCCAGCAGAATAGCGGGAGAAAGAACCTACGAGCAGTACTTC. This gives the protein CASRIAGERTYEQYF.

The rearrangement uses TRBV18 and TRBJ2-7; a possible D gene is TRBD2 (7 bases). With 6 bases removed from V and 5 bases from J, the gap between germline ends came to 14 bases. The CDR3 covers 13 residues. The germline V gene has CDR1 KGHSH and CDR2 LQKENI. This CDR3 reads CASSPRGGDEQYF. CDR3 nucleotides: TGTGCCAGCTCCCCGAGAGGGGGGGACGAGCAGTACTTC.

This clone was detected once. The chain joins TRBV12-3 or TRBV12-4 to TRBJ1-3, with D unclear. The CDR3 extends over 12 amino acids. Trimming removed 3 bases at V and 8 bases at J, with 8 bases between. CDR3 sequence: CASSFTVHTIYF. CDR3 coding DNA: TGTGCCAGCAGTTTCACGGTGCACACCATATATTTT.

V gene TRBV28 combines with J gene TRBJ2-6; the D gene is possibly TRBD1 (7 bases). The V gene's germline CDR1 is MDHEN and CDR2 SYDVKM. The CDR3 extends over 17 amino acids. Deletions cut 4 bases from V and 0 bases from J, with 13 bases between. The CDR3 coding sequence is TGTGCCAGCAGTTACCAGGGGGGAAGCTCTGGGGCCAACGTCCTGACTTTC. Protein: CASSYQGGSSGANVLTF.